Listed below are T cell receptor beta chains from one sample, sequenced in a study of identical twins. From the 5' RACE reads, TCRdb called clonotypes with MiXCR, one entry per CDR3 protein. The table records some 600,000 distinct CDR3 sequences, 7.1% of them present only once. These records were also assigned to another study, of yellow fever vaccine responses in identical twins.

Sequenced material: PBMCs. The source of these receptors is a woman aged 18-29 years in good health. The CDR3 runs from the conserved cysteine through the conserved F or W. D genes are given only for firm matches. Some rows have no size entry. The others give once, few or many, or a class for an expanded clone.

abundance	v_gene	j_gene	d_gene	CDR3nt	CDR3aa
many	TRBV12-3/TRBV12-4	TRBJ2-1	NA	TGTGCCAGCAGTTTGCGTGTCCCCCCTTACAATGAGCAGTTCTTC	CASSLRVPPYNEQFF
many	TRBV27	TRBJ2-1	NA	TGTGCCAGCGGCTGGTCGGGAGAGCAGTTCTTC	CASGWSGEQFF
NA	TRBV7-8	TRBJ2-3	TRBD2	TGTGCCAGCAGCTTTGGTCTAGCGGTGTGGGGGACAGATACGCAGTATTTT	CASSFGLAVWGTDTQYF
few	TRBV20-1	TRBJ1-5	NA	TGCAGTGCCAGGACAGCAATCAATCAGCCCCAGCATTTT	CSARTAINQPQHF
few	TRBV5-6	TRBJ2-3	NA	TGTGCCAGCAGCTTTAAAGAGGCGGATACGCAGTATTTT	CASSFKEADTQYF
few	TRBV29-1	TRBJ2-1	NA	TGCAGCGTCGAAGATCCGGGAGCTGAGCAGTTCTTC	CSVEDPGAEQFF
NA	TRBV12-3/TRBV12-4	TRBJ1-6	NA	TGTGCCAGCAGTTTAGTCCTACCCCATTCACCCCTCCACTTT	CASSLVLPHSPLHF
NA	TRBV5-1	TRBJ2-6	TRBD1	TGCGCCAGCAGCTCTGGACAGGGGAACTCTGGGGCCAACGTCCTGACTTTC	CASSSGQGNSGANVLTF
many	TRBV6-1	TRBJ1-6	NA	TGTGCCAGCAGCTGGACCTCCAATTCACCCCTCCACTTT	CASSWTSNSPLHF
many	TRBV20-1	TRBJ2-1	NA	TGCAGTGCTACAAACAGGGACTACAATGAGCAGTTCTTC	CSATNRDYNEQFF
NA	TRBV5-1	TRBJ1-1	TRBD1	TGCGCCAGCAGGTCAGACAGGGGAGGTCAGAACACTGAAGCTTTCTTT	CASRSDRGGQNTEAFF
many	TRBV5-1	TRBJ2-7	NA	TGCGCCAGCAGCCCGAAGGTTGCTAGCAGGGAGACCTACGAGCAGTACTTC	CASSPKVASRETYEQYF
many	TRBV20-1	TRBJ2-1	TRBD2	TGCAGTGCTTTTCGGACTAGCGGGAGCCTCAACAATGAGCAGTTCTTC	CSAFRTSGSLNNEQFF
NA	TRBV28	TRBJ2-7	TRBD1	TGTGCCAGCAGGCCCGGGACAGGGATATCCTACGAGCAGTACTTC	CASRPGTGISYEQYF
many	TRBV12-3/TRBV12-4	TRBJ2-7	NA	TGTGCCAGCAGTTTAGGGCTAGCGTACTCCTCCTACGAGCAGTACTTC	CASSLGLAYSSYEQYF
NA	TRBV5-1	TRBJ2-1	NA	TGCGCCAGCAACCCAACAGGGCCCCTCTCCTACAATGAGCAGTTCTTC	CASNPTGPLSYNEQFF
NA	TRBV18	TRBJ2-1	TRBD2	TGTGCCAGCTCACCACCGGGGGTCGGAGGGACTAGCGGGAGGAATGAGCAGTTCTTC	CASSPPGVGGTSGRNEQFF
few	TRBV7-6	TRBJ2-7	NA	TGTGCCAGCAGCCCCTACGGACCGGCCGAGCAGTACTTC	CASSPYGPAEQYF
many	TRBV12-3/TRBV12-4	TRBJ2-5	NA	TGTGCCAGCAGTTCCCCAAACCGGGAGACCCAGTACTTC	CASSSPNRETQYF
NA	TRBV28	TRBJ2-7	NA	TGTGCCAGCAGTCCAATCTTCGCTGTGTACGAGCAGTACTTC	CASSPIFAVYEQYF
many	TRBV6-1	TRBJ2-1	NA	TGTGCCAGCAGTAGGGGTATGAGACTAGGTCGTTCCCATGAGCAGTTCTTC	CASSRGMRLGRSHEQFF
few	TRBV7-3	TRBJ2-1	TRBD2	TGTGCCAGCAGCTGGACTAGCGGGGGGGGCAATGAGCAGTTCTTC	CASSWTSGGGNEQFF
many	TRBV12-3/TRBV12-4	TRBJ1-1	TRBD1	TGTGCCAGCAGTGGGGACAGGCAGAACACTGAAGCTTTCTTT	CASSGDRQNTEAFF
NA	TRBV6-5	TRBJ2-2	NA	TGTGCCAGCAGTTACTCACGGCTGGACAAAAACACCGGGGAGCTGTTTTTT	CASSYSRLDKNTGELFF
many	TRBV6-5	TRBJ2-2	NA	TGTGCCAGCAGTTACTCTCCCCAGGCGGGGAACACCGGGGAGCTGTTTTTT	CASSYSPQAGNTGELFF
NA	TRBV5-1	TRBJ2-5	NA	TGCGCCAGCAGCTTGTTACAGCTGCAAGAGACCCAGTACTTC	CASSLLQLQETQYF
NA	TRBV10-3	TRBJ2-1	TRBD2	TGTGCCATCGGCGAACTAGCGGGGGGTTACAATGAGCAGTTCTTC	CAIGELAGGYNEQFF
NA	TRBV20-1	TRBJ1-1	NA	TGCAGTGCTCTAGGGGAGTCCAGGGCGAACACTGAAGCTTTCTTT	CSALGESRANTEAFF
few	TRBV4-2	TRBJ2-3	NA	TGTGCCAGCAGCCAAGGTCAGATCCCAGATACGCAGTATTTT	CASSQGQIPDTQYF
many	TRBV4-1	TRBJ2-1	TRBD1	TGCGCCAGCAGCCAAGATCCAGGGGGCTCCTACAATGAGCAGTTCTTC	CASSQDPGGSYNEQFF
NA	TRBV7-8	TRBJ2-6	NA	TGTGCCAGCAGCTTAAATCGGAGGGGCCTGAGAGGGGTCAACGTCCTGACTTTC	CASSLNRRGLRGVNVLTF
NA	TRBV6-5	TRBJ2-7	NA	TGTGCCAGCAGTACTCCCAGCAGGTCCTACGAGCAGTACTTC	CASSTPSRSYEQYF
few	TRBV12-3/TRBV12-4	TRBJ2-7	TRBD2	TGTGCCAGCGGAGGACTAGCGGGAGGCATTAACTCCTACGAGCAGTACTTC	CASGGLAGGINSYEQYF
many	TRBV12-3/TRBV12-4	TRBJ1-4	NA	TGTGCCAGCAGTCGGGGGACAAGTAATGAAAAACTGTTTTTT	CASSRGTSNEKLFF
few	TRBV12-3/TRBV12-4	TRBJ1-1	NA	TGTGCCAGCAGTCAGGGAGTAAACGCTGAAGCTTTCTTT	CASSQGVNAEAFF
NA	TRBV2	TRBJ2-1	NA	TGTGCCCAGCTAGGAGGGGGCCCGAGCTCCTACAATGAGCAGTTCTTC	CAQLGGGPSSYNEQFF
few	TRBV5-1	TRBJ2-1	TRBD2	TGCGCCAGCAGCTCCAGGACTAGCGGGAGTGACGAGCAGTTCTTC	CASSSRTSGSDEQFF
many	TRBV6-2/TRBV6-3	TRBJ2-2	NA	TGTGCCAGCAAATCGACAGGCACCGGGGAGCTGTTTTTT	CASKSTGTGELFF
NA	TRBV11-2	TRBJ2-5	NA	TGTGCCAGCAGCTTACGTCGCCCTCAAGAGACCCAGTACTTC	CASSLRRPQETQYF
few	TRBV7-2	TRBJ2-1	TRBD1	TGTGCCAGCAGCCCGGACAGGGTTGGTCTAAGTGAGCAGTTCTTC	CASSPDRVGLSEQFF
many	TRBV24-1	TRBJ2-7	NA	TGTGCCACCAGTGATGGAACAGGGGGAGCGGGGATCTCCTACGAGCAGTACTTC	CATSDGTGGAGISYEQYF
few	TRBV7-9	TRBJ1-2	NA	TGTGCCAGCAGCTTAGGATGGGGGCCTGGGTATGGCTACACCTTC	CASSLGWGPGYGYTF
NA	TRBV7-2	TRBJ2-1	NA	TGTGCCAGCAAGAGACGAGCGGAGCTCGACAATGAGCAGTTCTTC	CASKRRAELDNEQFF
NA	TRBV6-1	TRBJ2-3	NA	TGTGCCAGCTCCCGGTCAATCACAGATACGCAGTATTTT	CASSRSITDTQYF
NA	TRBV7-6	TRBJ2-5	TRBD2	TGTGCCAGCAGGAGGGCGGGAGGACAGGAGACCCAGTACTTC	CASRRAGGQETQYF
many	TRBV6-5	TRBJ2-7	TRBD2	TGTGCCAGCAGCTCTACTAGCGGGAGCAACTACGAGCAGTACTTC	CASSSTSGSNYEQYF
few	TRBV3-1	TRBJ1-5	TRBD1	TGTGCCAGCAGCACCGGGACAGGGGGCGCGGGGAGCAATCAGCCCCAGCATTTT	CASSTGTGGAGSNQPQHF
many	TRBV7-9	TRBJ1-4	TRBD1	TGTGCCAGCAGCCCCGAGACAGGGCGGGCTGAAAAACTGTTTTTT	CASSPETGRAEKLFF
many	TRBV7-9	TRBJ1-4	NA	TGTGCCAGCAGCTTAGTGGATTCCGGCGGCGGCAGTGAAAAACTGTTTTTT	CASSLVDSGGGSEKLFF
NA	TRBV20-1	TRBJ2-3	TRBD1	TGCAGTGCCCGGTCCGACAGGGTTCTCACAGATACGCAGTATTTT	CSARSDRVLTDTQYF
NA	TRBV4-2	TRBJ2-1	NA	TGTGCCAGCAGCCAAGTTTGGAGGATATTCCCCTACAATGAGCAGTTCTTC	CASSQVWRIFPYNEQFF
many	TRBV29-1	TRBJ2-7	NA	TGCAGCGTTGTCCGGGACAAAACCTACGAGCAGTACTTC	CSVVRDKTYEQYF
NA	TRBV15	TRBJ2-4	TRBD2	TGTGCCACCAGCAGAGATCCGGGACTAGCGGGAGTGGCCAAAAACATTCAGTACTTC	CATSRDPGLAGVAKNIQYF
few	TRBV28	TRBJ2-5	TRBD2	TGTGCCAGCATTAGCGGGGGGGGGCTAGAGACCCAGTACTTC	CASISGGGLETQYF
few	TRBV27	TRBJ2-2	NA	TGTGCCAGCAGTTTAAATCATATGGAACAGGTGTACACCGGGGAGCTGTTTTTT	CASSLNHMEQVYTGELFF
few	TRBV20-1	TRBJ2-7	TRBD2	TGCAGTGCTAAAGACCGACTAGCGGGAGGACTTCGACCCTACGAGCAGTACTTC	CSAKDRLAGGLRPYEQYF
NA	TRBV5-1	TRBJ2-1	NA	TGCGCCAGCAGCCTACAGACGGGACTCCGCTCCTACAATGAGCAGTTCTTC	CASSLQTGLRSYNEQFF
few	TRBV4-1	TRBJ2-1	TRBD2	TGCGCCAGCAGCCAAGATACTAGCGGGAGGGCCTTGCAGTTCTTC	CASSQDTSGRALQFF